A single sample gave rise to the 15 T cell receptor beta chains below, sequenced in a study of control samples from healthy donors and cancer patients (dated by TCRdb to 2018 to 2020). Libraries were built with the immunoSEQ multiplex PCR assay. TCRdb obtained this table from immuneACCESS and retained in-frame rearrangements with V and J assigned. These tables miss some clones; where compared with another copy, unresolved V genes account for less than half of the shortfall, and the remainder is unexplained. The sample data list 20,000 to 30,000 clones, and around 85% of these were observed just once. About 6.7% of the sample is taken by the ten largest. Sequencing used PBMCs. The receptor source for this set is an older woman with head and neck cancer.

This chain joins TRBV7-3 and TRBJ2-1; D call uncertain. The CDR3 is made up of 12 amino acids. Germline V gene data show CDR1 as SGHTA and CDR2 as FQGTGA. Between the trimmed V and J ends, which lost 5 bases and 4 bases, there was a span of 6 bases. CDR3 sequence: CASSRDYNEQFF. CDR3 in DNA: TGTGCCAGCAGCCGAGATTACAATGAGCAGTTCTTC. The full variable domain, with the rest looked up from reference TRBV7-3 and TRBJ2-1, is GAGVSQTPSNKVTEKGKYVELRCDPISGHTALYWYRQSLGQGPEFLIYFQGTGAADDSGLPNDRFFAVRPEGSVSTLKIQRTERGDSAVYLCASSRDYNEQFFGPGTRLTVL.

The chain has TRBV11-2 and TRBJ2-5, with 7 bases aligning to TRBD2. The CDR3 length is 16 residues. Trimming at V came to 2 bases and at J to 3 bases, leaving 9 bases not matched to a gene. In germline, CDR1 is SGHAT, CDR2 FQNNGV. CDR3 nucleotide sequence: TGTGCCAGCAGCTTAAGCTTAGGACTAGGGGAAGAGACCCAGTACTTC. It encodes CASSLSLGLGEETQYF.

The CDR3 sequence is CASSSRGTGVNEQYF. CDR3 bases: TGTGCCAGCAGCTCGAGAGGGACAGGGGTTAACGAGCAGTACTTC. The chain employs TRBV7-9 and TRBJ2-7; 10 nucleotides line up with TRBD1. Germline lookup yields CDR1 SEHNR and CDR2 FQNEAQ (reference sequence). This CDR3 has 15 residues. V was clipped by 4 bases and J by 5 bases; unmatched bases: 8.

A single count supports this clone. This rearrangement joins TRBV7-2 to TRBJ1-2; D is unclear. There are 16 residues in the CDR3. From germline, CDR1 is SGHTA and CDR2 FQGNSA. V lost 0 bases, J lost 3 bases, and 14 bases lay in between. CDR3 coding DNA: TGTGCCAGCAGCTTAGCGTGGGCAGGCGGGGACTATGGCTACACCTTC. Protein product: CASSLAWAGGDYGYTF. Variable domain in full (rest from reference TRBV7-2 and TRBJ1-2): GAGVSQSPSNKVTEKGKDVELRCDPISGHTALYWYRQSLGQGLEFLIYFQGNSAPDKSGLPSDRFSAERTGGSVSTLTIQRTQQEDSAVYLCASSLAWAGGDYGYTFGSGTRLTVV.

This clone has a handful of counts. The chain joins TRBV5-1 to TRBJ1-3; weak D call: TRBD1 (6 bases). The CDR3 contains 17 residues. The V end was cut by 4 bases, the J end by 4 bases, with 21 bases between. The germline V gene has CDR1 SGHRS and CDR2 YFSETQ. CDR3 protein: CASSNWTLGARGNTIYF. In DNA form, the CDR3 reads TGCGCCAGCAGCAATTGGACCTTGGGGGCGCGGGGAAACACCATATATTTT.

The V gene is TRBV30, the J gene TRBJ2-5; D possibly corresponds to TRBD2 (6 bases). Germline V gene lookup returns CDR1 GTSNPN and CDR2 SVGIG (reference sequence). V lost 1 base and J lost 4, with 19 bases in between. This CDR3 contains 16 residues. CDR3 coding DNA: TGTGCCTGGAGTGCGGGACTCCGAAAATGGGGAGAGACCCAGTACTTC. It codes for CAWSAGLRKWGETQYF.

V usage is TRBV5-6 and J usage is TRBJ1-5; tentative D call: TRBD1 (6 bases). Trimming removed 4 bases from V and 4 bases from J, with 12 bases in between. The germline V gene has CDR1 SGHDT and CDR2 YYEEEE. This CDR3 comprises 14 residues. CDR3 DNA sequence: TGTGCCAGCAGCCTGGGACACCTGAATCAGCCCCAGCATTTT. Protein: CASSLGHLNQPQHF.

This clone came up a few times. The chain is built from TRBV12-3 or TRBV12-4 and TRBJ1-1; tentative D call: TRBD1 (5 bases). Trimming removed 4 bases at V and 1 base at J, with 7 bases between. CDR3 size: 13 residues. DNA of the CDR3: TGTGCCAGCAGTTCCAGGGAGAACACTGAAGCTTTCTTT. Translated, it gives CASSSRENTEAFF.

The chain couples TRBV5-1 to TRBJ2-2, with TRBD1 matching over 7 bases. This CDR3 contains 16 residues. The J segment lost 1 base and the V segment lost 0 bases, leaving 3 bases of the junction unmatched. Looked up from germline, CDR1 is SGHRS and CDR2 is YFSETQ. The chain's CDR3 is CASSLAWDRNTGELFF. CDR3 DNA sequence: TGCGCCAGCAGCTTGGCTTGGGACAGGAACACCGGGGAGCTGTTTTTT.

The V call is TRBV3-1 (or the pseudogene TRBV3-2), the J call TRBJ2-3, with D possibly matching TRBD1 (5 bases). Looked up from germline, CDR1 is LGHDT and CDR2 is YNNKEL (reference sequence). The CDR3 is 16 residues long. Trimming shortened V by 0 bases and J by 0 bases, and 10 bases separated the two germline ends. The CDR3 protein is CASSQDFGASTDTQYF. For the CDR3, the DNA is TGTGCCAGCAGCCAAGATTTTGGGGCTAGCACAGATACGCAGTATTTT.

The chain recombines TRBV7-9 with TRBJ2-7, with D hard to call. V was shortened by 4 bases and J by 1 base, with 8 bases between the two germline ends. Looked up from germline, CDR1 is SEHNR and CDR2 is FQNEAQ (reference sequence). The CDR3 consists of 13 residues. Here the CDR3 DNA reads TGTGCCAGCAGCTGGTCATCGTCCTACGAGCAGTACTTC. Translated, it gives CASSWSSSYEQYF. The entire variable domain, with the rest obtained from reference TRBV7-9 and TRBJ2-7, is as follows: DTGVSQNPRHKITKRGQNVTFRCDPISEHNRLYWYRQTLGQGPEFLTYFQNEAQLEKSRLLSDRFSAERPKGSFSTLEIQRTEQGDSAMYLCASSWSSSYEQYFGPGTRLTVT.

The rearrangement uses TRBV12-5 and TRBJ2-5; D is undetermined. V lost 3 bases and J lost 5, with 4 bases in between. Germline CDR1 is LGHNT and CDR2 is FRNRAP. The CDR3 runs to 11 residues. DNA of the CDR3: TGTGCTAGTGGTTTAGGGGAGACCCAGTACTTC. Amino acid sequence: CASGLGETQYF.

The chain links TRBV6-2 or TRBV6-3 to TRBJ2-1; 11 nucleotides agree with TRBD2. With 6 bases clipped from V and 3 bases from J, the junction kept 4 bases outside the gene matches. Germline V gene data show CDR1 as MNHEY and CDR2 as SVGEGT. This CDR3 is 15 amino acids long. CDR3 DNA sequence: TGTGCCAGCAGCCTAACTAGCGGGAGCTACAATGAGCAGTTCTTC. This encodes CASSLTSGSYNEQFF.

This chain links TRBV12-5 with TRBJ2-3; 7 nucleotides agree with TRBD1. This CDR3 is built from 16 residues. Trimming removed 5 bases from V and 8 bases from J; junction bases left unmatched: 16. Germline CDR1 is LGHNT and CDR2 is FRNRAP. The CDR3 loop reads CASGQDRDIAYFTQYF. The CDR3 DNA reads TGTGCTAGTGGTCAAGACAGGGATATCGCTTATTTTACGCAGTATTTT.

This chain joins TRBV5-4 and TRBJ1-2, with D possibly being TRBD1 (5 bases). This CDR3 comprises 13 residues. Trimming shortened V by 3 bases and J by 3 bases, and 9 bases separated the two germline ends. From germline, CDR1 is SGHNT and CDR2 YYREEE (reference sequence). DNA of the CDR3: TGTGCCAGCAGCTCCGGGGGACACTATGGCTACACCTTC. The encoded protein is CASSSGGHYGYTF.